A single T cell receptor beta chain is shown here with its context. Its antigen is unknown. The data belong to a study of blood T cells in healthy people across ages. Study observations and caveats: Naive T cell percentage showed a strong correlation with the diversity of TCR beta.

This CDR3 is built from 14 residues. Trimming cost V 3 bases and J 2 bases; bases outside gene matches: 4. CDR1 is DFQATT and CDR2 is SNEGSKA in the germline V gene (reference sequence). A second PCR, run for about 6 to 11 cycles, used a sample-barcoded 5' primer plus a J-beta primer mix. Each sample yielded at least 3 million CDR3-containing paired-end reads. TCRdb reprocessed the 5' RACE reads with MiXCR, giving one entry per CDR3 protein. This table has fewer than 900,000 distinct CDR3 sequences, roughly 44% appearing once. The sample comprised blood. The chain uses TRBV20-1 and TRBJ2-7, with 10 positions matching TRBD1. This clonotype was obtained from a woman between 55 and 75 years old in good health. CDR3 in amino acids: CSARGTGATYEQYF. The DNA for the CDR3 is TGCAGTGCTAGGGGGACAGGGGCGACCTACGAGCAGTACTTC.